Reported below is one TCR beta chain. The antigen remains undetermined. In preparing the TRB cDNA libraries, 5' RACE with UMI labels was used. TCRdb reprocessed the 5' RACE reads and reports one entry per CDR3 protein, with no DNA. There are 45,000 to 55,000 distinct CDR3 sequences in the sample, with over 12% held by the top ten. The CDR3 has 14 amino acids. This entry is derived from a study of CXCR3-negative and CXCR3-positive naive CD8 T cells. Study at large: The study obtained around 150 million TRB reads, about 1.5 +/- 0.3 million per library. Study conclusions and caveats: Diversity ran similarly high across both naive subsets but far lower in memory CD8+ cells. Upon cryopreservation, CXCR3 expression partially decreased, and most assays used fresh PBMCs.

The J gene is TRBJ2-4, the V gene TRBV12-3 or TRBV12-4; lacking DNA, the TRBD1 call made by TCRdb goes unchecked. Sequenced input: memory CD8+ T cells from blood. This clonotype was obtained from a human donor in good health. Some clones in this sample may be carry-over from other donors' samples. CDR3 sequence: CASSFRGSKNIQYF.